This T cell receptor (beta chain) was sequenced during a study of cytomegalovirus exposure and HLA in healthy donors. This clone has only one observation. Per germline, CDR1 LNHNV and CDR2 YYDKDF (reference sequence). The CDR3 runs to 15 residues. V shed 0 bases and J shed 12 bases, with 18 bases lying between them. Vbeta (60) and Jbeta (13) primers were used in the PCR. The table came from immunoSEQ multiplex PCR; TCRdb's copy has only in-frame clones and leaves some out. The sample holds some 180,000 clones, 75% to 85% seen once. This chain connects TRBV15 to TRBJ2-1, with D perhaps matching TRBD2 (5 bases). The clonotype originates from a woman aged 55 to 70 in good health and CMV-seropositive. Sequenced material: PBMCs. The DNA for the CDR3 is TGTGCCACCAGCAGAGATGAACCCTACGGGGTAGGGCAGTTCTTC. It codes for CATSRDEPYGVGQFF. The full variable domain, completed using reference TRBV15 and TRBJ2-1, is DAMVIQNPRYQVTQFGKPVTLSCSQTLNHNVMYWYQQKSSQAPKLLFHYYDKDFNNEADTPDNFQSRRPNTSFCFLDIRSPGLGDTAMYLCATSRDEPYGVGQFFGPGTRLTVL.